The text below deals with one T cell receptor beta chain. Antigen: not known. This CDR3 has 14 amino acids. V was cut by 8 bases and J by 2 bases, with 13 bases left in between. Germline V gives CDR1 MNHEY, CDR2 SVGAGI. The sample originates from a study of T cell responses to AZD1222 COVID-19 vaccine. General study findings and limits: Rises in breadth and depth of Spike-specific TCRs came after two AZD1222 doses.

Only in-frame clones appear in the TCRdb table, and some are missing; sequencing was by immunoSEQ multiplex PCR. The table has about 150,000 clones, 90% seen once. The sequence was obtained from an adult in good health. The sequencing here drew on peripheral blood, taken on day 0 of AZD1222 vaccination. This chain joins TRBV6-5 and TRBJ1-5; D may be TRBD1 (5 bases). CDR3 DNA sequence: TGTGCCAGCTCGGGGGGTTGGGGCAATCAGCCCCAGCATTTT. This codes for CASSGGWGNQPQHF.